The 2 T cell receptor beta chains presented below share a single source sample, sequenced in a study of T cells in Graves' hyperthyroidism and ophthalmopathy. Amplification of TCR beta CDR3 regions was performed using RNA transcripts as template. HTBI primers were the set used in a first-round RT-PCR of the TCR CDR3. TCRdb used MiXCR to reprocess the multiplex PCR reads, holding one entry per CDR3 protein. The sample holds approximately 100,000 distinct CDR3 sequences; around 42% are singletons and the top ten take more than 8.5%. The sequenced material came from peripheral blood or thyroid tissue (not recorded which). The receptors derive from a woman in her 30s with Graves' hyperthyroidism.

CDR3 sequence: CASSADPFEKPFF. The CDR3 bases are TGCGCCAGCAGCGCGGACCCCTTTGAAAAGCCGTTTTTT. The chain joins TRBV5-1 to TRBJ1-4; D is unclear. Germline CDR1 SGHRS, CDR2 YFSETQ. The V end lost 4 bases, the J end lost 16 bases, and 20 bases lay between the germline ends. The CDR3 runs 13 residues. Based on the CDR3 plus reference TRBV5-1 and TRBJ1-4, the full variable domain is KAGVTQTPRYLIKTRGQQVTLSCSPISGHRSVSWYQQTPGQGLQFLFEYFSETQRNKGNFPGRFSGRQFSNSRSEMNVSTLELGDSALYLCASSADPFEKPFFGSGTQLSVL.

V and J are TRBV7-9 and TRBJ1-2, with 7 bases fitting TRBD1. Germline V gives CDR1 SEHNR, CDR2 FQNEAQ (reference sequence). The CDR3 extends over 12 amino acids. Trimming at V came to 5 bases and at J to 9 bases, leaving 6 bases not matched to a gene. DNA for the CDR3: TGTGCCAGCAGCGCCGGGACAGAGAGCTACACCTTC. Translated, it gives CASSAGTESYTF.